The clone carrying this TCR beta chain appeared many times. V was shortened by 3 bases and J by 8 bases, with 23 bases between the two germline ends. Germline V gene lookup returns CDR1 LGHNA and CDR2 YNFKEQ. The CDR3 spans 17 residues. The data were taken from a study of neurological immune-mediated disorders. TCRdb passed the 5' RACE reads through MiXCR, listing each CDR3 protein once. The repertoire has around 83,000 distinct CDR3 sequences, over 12% of them found once; the top ten carry approximately 6.8%. The source is a woman between 45 and 60 years old in good health. The sequencing sample was made of PBMCs. The rearrangement joins TRBV4-2 to TRBJ2-1; possible D gene TRBD2, 5 bases. CDR3 in amino acids: CASSHVSRGVLADEQFF. CDR3 bases: TGTGCCAGCAGCCATGTCTCCCGGGGAGTCTTGGCCGATGAGCAGTTCTTC.